One sample yielded the 2 T cell receptor beta chains listed below, sequenced in a study of cytomegalovirus exposure and HLA in healthy donors. Primers for the PCR totalled 60 Vbeta and 13 Jbeta. TCRdb's copy holds only in-frame clones and misses some; the assay was immunoSEQ multiplex PCR. The sample has under 150,000 clones, 60% to 85% seen once. Sequenced material: PBMCs. These receptors were obtained from a female donor in good health and CMV-seropositive.

The chain uses TRBV2 and TRBJ2-7; D remains unclear. This CDR3 is built from 15 residues. Germline loops: CDR1 SNHLY, CDR2 FYNNEI. V was clipped by 7 bases and J by 3 bases, with 19 bases between them. CDR3 sequence reads: CASTERPPASYEQYF. As DNA, the CDR3 is TGTGCCAGCACCGAGCGCCCGCCGGCTAGCTACGAGCAGTACTTC.

This clone was detected a few times. This rearrangement joins TRBV5-6 to TRBJ1-1; a possible D gene is TRBD1 (6 bases). The V gene's germline CDR1 is SGHDT and CDR2 YYEEEE. CDR3 length equals 14 residues. Trimming removed 4 bases at V and 5 bases at J, with 15 bases between. The CDR3 region has the DNA TGTGCCAGCAGCGTGGGGACATTAGGGACTGAAGCTTTCTTT. This encodes CASSVGTLGTEAFF.